This T cell receptor beta chain was captured by sequencing in a study of cytomegalovirus exposure and HLA in healthy donors. Trimming shortened V by 8 bases and J by 4 bases, and 17 bases separated the two germline ends. The germline V gene encodes CDR1 SQVTM and CDR2 ANQGSEA. The CDR3 sequence is 13 residues long. A multiplex PCR was run with 60 Vbeta primers and 13 Jbeta primers. Assay used: immunoSEQ multiplex PCR; TCRdb lists only in-frame clones, some missing. The sample contains roughly 140,000 clones, approximately 80% of which appear only once. The clonotype was recovered from a woman between 55 and 75 years old in good health and CMV-seropositive. Sequenced: PBMCs. This sequence joins TRBV29-1 and TRBJ1-1, with D possibly TRBD1 on 6 matching bases. The CDR3 reads CSTRRGGTTEAFF. In DNA form, the CDR3 reads TGCAGCACCCGAAGGGGGGGTACCACTGAAGCTTTCTTT.